This T cell receptor (beta chain) was recovered during a study of OX40 agonist ivuxolimab in advanced cancers. Study-level information: With ivuxolimab, an agonistic anti-OX40 (CD134) antibody, patients were treated. Dose-escalation patients' cancers were hepatocellular carcinoma, melanoma, renal cell or head and neck cancer. Prior therapy, whether anti-PD-1, anti-PD-L1 or anti-CTLA-4, was allowed, and roughly 40% had some.

On this clone: The antigen remains unidentified.

The method was immunoSEQ multiplex PCR; TCRdb's version includes in-frame clones alone and lacks a portion of them. Counted here are around 40,000 clones, less than 90% occurring once; the ten biggest clones make up 9.5% to 13%. Broader study findings: Partly responding patients at 0.1-3.0 mg/kg showed some of the smallest clonal expansion.

V lost 6 bases, J lost 3 bases, and 12 bases lay in between. This CDR3 is 14 amino acids long. This TCR was sampled from an adult with an advanced solid tumor such as melanoma, head and neck, liver or kidney cancer. Sequencing was performed on CD4+ or CD8+ T cells sorted from blood, taken in a trial of the OX40 agonist ivuxolimab. The chain uses TRBV23-1 and TRBJ2-1, with a tentative D call TRBD2 (5 bases). TRBV23-1 is noted as an ORF with a role that remains uncertain. In DNA, the CDR3 is TGCGCCAGCAGCCTATACCGGGGCTACAATGAGCAGTTCTTC. Its translation is CASSLYRGYNEQFF.